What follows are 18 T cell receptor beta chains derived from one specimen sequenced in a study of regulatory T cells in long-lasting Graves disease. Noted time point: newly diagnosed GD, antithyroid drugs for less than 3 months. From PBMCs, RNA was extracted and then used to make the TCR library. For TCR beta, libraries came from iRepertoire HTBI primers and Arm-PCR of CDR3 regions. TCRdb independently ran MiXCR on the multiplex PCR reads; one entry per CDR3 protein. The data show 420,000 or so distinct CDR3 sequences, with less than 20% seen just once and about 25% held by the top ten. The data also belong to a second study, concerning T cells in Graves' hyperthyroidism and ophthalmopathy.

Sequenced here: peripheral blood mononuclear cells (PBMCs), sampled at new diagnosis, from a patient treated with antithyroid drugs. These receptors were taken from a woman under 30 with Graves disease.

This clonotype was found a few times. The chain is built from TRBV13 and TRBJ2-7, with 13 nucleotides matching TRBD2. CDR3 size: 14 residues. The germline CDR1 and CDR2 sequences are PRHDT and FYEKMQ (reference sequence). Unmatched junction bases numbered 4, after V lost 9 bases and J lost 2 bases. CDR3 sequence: CASKLAGGPYEQYF. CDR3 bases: TGTGCCAGTAAACTAGCGGGAGGGCCCTACGAGCAGTACTTC.

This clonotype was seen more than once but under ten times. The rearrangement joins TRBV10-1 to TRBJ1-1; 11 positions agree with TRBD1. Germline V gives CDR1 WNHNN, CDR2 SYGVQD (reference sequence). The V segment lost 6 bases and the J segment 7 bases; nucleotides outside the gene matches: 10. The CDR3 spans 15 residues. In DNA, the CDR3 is TGCGCCAGCAGCCGCGGGACAGGGGGAGGAGGTGAAGCTTTCTTT. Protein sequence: CASSRGTGGGGEAFF.

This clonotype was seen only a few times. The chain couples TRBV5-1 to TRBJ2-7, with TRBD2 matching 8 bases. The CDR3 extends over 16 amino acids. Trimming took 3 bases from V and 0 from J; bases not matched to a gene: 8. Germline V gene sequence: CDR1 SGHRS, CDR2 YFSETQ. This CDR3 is CASSSFMSGSSYEQYF. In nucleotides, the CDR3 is TGCGCCAGCAGCTCCTTTATGAGCGGGAGCTCCTACGAGCAGTACTTC.

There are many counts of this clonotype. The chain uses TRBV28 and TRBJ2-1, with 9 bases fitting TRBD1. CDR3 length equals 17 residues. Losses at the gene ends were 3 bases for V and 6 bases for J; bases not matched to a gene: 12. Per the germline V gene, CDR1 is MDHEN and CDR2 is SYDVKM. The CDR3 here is CASSFYRRDREPNEQFF. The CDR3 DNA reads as TGTGCCAGCAGTTTCTATCGTAGGGACAGGGAGCCCAATGAGCAGTTCTTC.

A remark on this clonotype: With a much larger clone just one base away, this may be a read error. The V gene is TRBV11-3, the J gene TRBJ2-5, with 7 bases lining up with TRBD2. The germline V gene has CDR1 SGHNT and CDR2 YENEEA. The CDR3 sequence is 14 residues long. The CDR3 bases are TGTGCCAGCAGCGCCGGGACTAATCGAGAGACCCACTACTTC. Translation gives CASSAGTNRETHYF.

The CDR3 nucleotides read TGTGCCACCAGCAGAGTCGCAGAGGGCAAGGGGACAAGATACGAGCAGTACTTC. This codes for CATSRVAEGKGTRYEQYF. The chain couples TRBV15 to TRBJ2-7, with D possibly TRBD1 on 6 matching bases. The ends were cut back, 1 base at V and 4 bases at J, with 23 bases in the middle. CDR3 length: 18 residues. Germline CDR1 and CDR2: LNHNV and YYDKDF (reference sequence).

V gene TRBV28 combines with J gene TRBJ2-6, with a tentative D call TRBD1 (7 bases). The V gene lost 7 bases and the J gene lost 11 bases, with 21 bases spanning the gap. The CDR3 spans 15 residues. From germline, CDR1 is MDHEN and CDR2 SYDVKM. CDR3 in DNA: TGTGCCAGCACTCCCCGGACAGGAGGGTACCACGTCCTGACTTTC. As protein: CASTPRTGGYHVLTF.

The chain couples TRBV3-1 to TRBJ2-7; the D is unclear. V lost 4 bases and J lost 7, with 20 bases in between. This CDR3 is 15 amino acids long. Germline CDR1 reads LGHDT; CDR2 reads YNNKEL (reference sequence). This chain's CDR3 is CASSPRDSSGNEQYF. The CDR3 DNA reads TGTGCCAGCAGCCCAAGAGACTCCAGTGGCAATGAGCAGTACTTC.

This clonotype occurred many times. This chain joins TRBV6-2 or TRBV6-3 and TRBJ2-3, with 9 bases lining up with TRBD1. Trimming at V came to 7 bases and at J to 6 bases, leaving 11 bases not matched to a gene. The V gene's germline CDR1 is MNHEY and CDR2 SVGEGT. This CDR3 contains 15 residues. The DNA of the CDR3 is TGTGCCAGCACTTCTACCGGGACAGGGTGGGATACGCAGTATTTT. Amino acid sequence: CASTSTGTGWDTQYF.

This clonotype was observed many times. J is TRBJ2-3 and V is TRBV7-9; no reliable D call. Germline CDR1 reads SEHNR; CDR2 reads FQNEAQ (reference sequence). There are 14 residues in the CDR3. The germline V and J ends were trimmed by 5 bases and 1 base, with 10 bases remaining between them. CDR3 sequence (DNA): TGTGCCAGCAGCCAGATATTGGGCACAGATACGCAGTATTTT. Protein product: CASSQILGTDTQYF.

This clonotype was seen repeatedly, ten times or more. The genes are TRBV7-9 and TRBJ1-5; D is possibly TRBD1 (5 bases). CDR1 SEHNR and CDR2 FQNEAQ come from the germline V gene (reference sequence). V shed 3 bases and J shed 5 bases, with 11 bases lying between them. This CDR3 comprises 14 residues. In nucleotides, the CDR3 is TGTGCCAGCAGCTTGCAGGGTGAGGATCAGCCCCAGCATTTT. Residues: CASSLQGEDQPQHF.

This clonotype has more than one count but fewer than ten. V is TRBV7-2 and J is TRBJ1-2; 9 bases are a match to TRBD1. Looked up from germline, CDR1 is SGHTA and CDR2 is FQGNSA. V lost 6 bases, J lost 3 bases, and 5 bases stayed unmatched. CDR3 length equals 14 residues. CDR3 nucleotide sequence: TGTGCCAGCAGACAGACAGGGGGGGACTATGGCTACACCTTC. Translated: CASRQTGGDYGYTF.

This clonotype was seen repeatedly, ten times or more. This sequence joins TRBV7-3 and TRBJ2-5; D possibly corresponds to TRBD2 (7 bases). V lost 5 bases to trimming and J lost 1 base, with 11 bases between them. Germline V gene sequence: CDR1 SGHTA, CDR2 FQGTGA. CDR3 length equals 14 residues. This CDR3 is CASSPGGPQETQYF. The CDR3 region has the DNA TGTGCCAGCAGCCCCGGGGGGCCCCAAGAGACCCAGTACTTC.

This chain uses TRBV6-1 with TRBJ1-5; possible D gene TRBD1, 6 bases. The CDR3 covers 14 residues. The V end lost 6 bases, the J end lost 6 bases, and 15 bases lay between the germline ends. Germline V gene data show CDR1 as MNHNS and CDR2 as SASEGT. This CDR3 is CASRDRTGGQPQHF. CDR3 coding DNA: TGTGCCAGCAGAGACAGGACGGGAGGTCAGCCCCAGCATTTT.

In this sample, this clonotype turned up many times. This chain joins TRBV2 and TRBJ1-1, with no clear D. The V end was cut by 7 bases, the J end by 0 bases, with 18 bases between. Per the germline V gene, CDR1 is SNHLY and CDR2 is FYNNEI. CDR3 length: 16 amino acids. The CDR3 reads CASTSPRPLMNTEAFF. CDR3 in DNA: TGTGCCAGCACGAGTCCCCGCCCCCTGATGAACACTGAAGCTTTCTTT. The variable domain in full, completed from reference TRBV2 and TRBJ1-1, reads EPEVTQTPSHQVTQMGQEVILRCVPISNHLYFYWYRQILGQKVEFLVSFYNNEISEKSEIFDDQFSVERPDGSNFTLKIRSTKLEDSAMYFCASTSPRPLMNTEAFFGQGTRLTVV.

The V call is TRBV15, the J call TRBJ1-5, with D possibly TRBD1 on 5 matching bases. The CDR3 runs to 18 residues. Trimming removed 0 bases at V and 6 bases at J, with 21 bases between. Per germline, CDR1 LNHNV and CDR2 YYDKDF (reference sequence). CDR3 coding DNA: TGTGCCACCAGCAGAGATGCAGGGCCGAGGGGATACGGTCAGCCCCAGCATTTT. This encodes CATSRDAGPRGYGQPQHF.

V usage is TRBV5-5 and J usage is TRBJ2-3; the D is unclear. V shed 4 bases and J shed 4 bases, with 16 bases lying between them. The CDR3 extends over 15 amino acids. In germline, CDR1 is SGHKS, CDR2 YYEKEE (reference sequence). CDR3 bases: TGTGCCAGCAGCGACCGTCCCATGAGCGCAGATACGCAGTATTTT. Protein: CASSDRPMSADTQYF.

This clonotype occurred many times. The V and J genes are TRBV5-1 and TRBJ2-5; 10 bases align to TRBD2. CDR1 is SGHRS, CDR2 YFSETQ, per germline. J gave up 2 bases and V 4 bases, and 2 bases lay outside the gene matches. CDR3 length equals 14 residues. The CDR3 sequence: CASSALAGQETQYF. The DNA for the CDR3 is TGCGCCAGCAGCGCACTAGCGGGACAAGAGACCCAGTACTTC.